This T cell receptor (beta chain) was profiled in a study of T cell repertoires and HLA-DP antigens. The primer mix covered 54 TRBV segments and 13 TRBJ segments. Clones were sequenced by immunoSEQ multiplex PCR, and TCRdb holds only the in-frame ones, with some missing. The sample has some 110,000 clones, 90% to 95% seen once. Looked up from germline, CDR1 is MRHNA and CDR2 is SNTAGT. The CDR3 is made up of 15 amino acids. V lost 6 bases and J lost 4, with 19 bases in between. Comment on this clone: Its antigen remains unidentified.

Sequenced: CD4+ T cells from PBMCs. This chain connects TRBV6-4 to TRBJ2-7, with a tentative D call TRBD2 (6 bases). The clonotype was recovered from a woman aged 18-29 years in good health and CMV-seronegative. The CDR3 region is CASSLLAGSGYEQYF. The CDR3 nucleotides are TGTGCCAGCAGCCTACTAGCTGGGAGCGGGTACGAGCAGTACTTC.